This TCR beta chain is from a study of CD8+ T cells in alopecia areata. Study overall: In an open-label trial, patients got 5 to 10 mg tofacitinib twice daily.

As the sequencing template, cDNA was produced by extracting RNA and reverse transcribing it. Only in-frame clones appear in the TCRdb table, and some are missing; sequencing was by immunoSEQ multiplex PCR. The sample contains about 150,000 clones, around 47% of which appear only once. Trimming took 7 bases from V and 3 from J, leaving 10 bases between them. This CDR3 spans 11 amino acids. Germline V gene lookup returns CDR1 SQVTM and CDR2 ANQGSEA. Overall study results and limits: An increase in clonality over normal scalp was evident in lesional scalp, especially alopecia totalis/universalis.

Concerning this clone: The antigen is unknown.

Peripheral blood and lesional scalp punch biopsies came from alopecia areata patients. Cell sorting was applied to PBMCs, and CD4+ and CD8+ T cells were collected. The V gene is TRBV29-1, the J gene TRBJ2-7; no definite D call. Sequenced material: CD4+ T cells sorted from blood. The sequence came from a human donor with alopecia areata. The CDR3 region has the DNA TGCAGCGGGAAGTTAGGCTACGAGCAGTACTTC. Translated, it gives CSGKLGYEQYF.